A selection of T cell receptor beta chains follows, all from one sample in a study of blood T cell repertoires in COVID-19. Assay: immunoSEQ multiplex PCR; the TCRdb copy retains only in-frame clones and omits some. Seen here are 15,000 to 20,000 clones, over 65% observed once, and the top ten hold about 6%. The sequencing input was peripheral blood. All receptors come from a human donor in a cohort sampled during active COVID-19. Each CDR3 is given with its conserved first and last residue. A D gene is named only where the DNA matches it firmly. Rows give clone size only sometimes, using once, few, many, or a class for an expanded clone.

TRBJ1-1,TRBV9,-,-,17,CASSAPSRDGGDTEAFF,TGTGCCAGCAGCGCCCCCTCCAGGGACGGGGGAGACACTGAAGCTTTCTTT
TRBJ2-7,TRBV28,-,-,14,CASSLAPTNYEQYF,TGTGCCAGCAGTTTAGCGCCAACCAATTACGAGCAGTACTTC
TRBJ1-2,TRBV7-2,-,-,15,CAIGPESETGNGYTF,TGTGCCATCGGCCCCGAATCGGAGACGGGGAATGGCTACACCTTC
TRBJ2-4,TRBV5-1,-,TRBD2,16,CASSLGPPGGLNIQYF,TGCGCCAGCAGCTTGGGACCCCCGGGGGGTTTAAACATTCAGTACTTC
TRBJ2-7,TRBV15,-,-,12,CAVSTGFYEQYF,TGTGCCGTATCGACTGGTTTCTACGAGCAGTACTTC
TRBJ2-3,TRBV18,-,TRBD2,14,CASSDGLAGVTQYF,TGTGCCAGCTCAGACGGACTAGCGGGAGTTACGCAGTATTTT
TRBJ1-6,TRBV7-8,-,-,16,CASSGSASSYNSPLHF,TGTGCCAGCTCGGGGTCCGCGAGCTCCTATAATTCACCCCTCCACTTT
TRBJ1-1,TRBV27,once,-,15,CASTPRGWRNTEAFF,TGTGCCAGCACCCCCCGGGGGTGGAGAAACACTGAAGCTTTCTTT
TRBJ2-1,TRBV27,-,-,15,CASKRYVESYNEQFF,TGTGCCAGCAAGAGGTATGTGGAGTCCTACAATGAGCAGTTCTTC
TRBJ2-5,TRBV28,-,-,12,CASSFFSETQYF,TGTGCCAGCAGTTTTTTCTCGGAGACCCAGTACTTC
TRBJ2-1,TRBV11-3,-,TRBD2,16,CASSLDGREGRDEQFF,TGTGCCAGCAGCTTAGATGGACGGGAGGGCCGGGATGAGCAGTTCTTC
TRBJ2-1,TRBV11-2,-,TRBD2,17,CASSPGLVIDSYNEQFF,TGTGCCAGCAGCCCGGGACTAGTCATAGACTCCTACAATGAGCAGTTCTTC
TRBJ2-5,TRBV28,-,-,15,CASRKTGSGGETQYF,TGTGCCAGCAGAAAAACAGGGTCCGGCGGAGAGACCCAGTACTTC
TRBJ2-3,TRBV20-1,-,-,14,CSASDPRSTDTQYF,TGCAGTGCTAGTGACCCGCGGAGCACAGATACGCAGTATTTT
TRBJ2-1,TRBV28,few,TRBD2,16,CASSLWASGNLNEQFF,TGTGCCAGCAGTTTATGGGCTAGCGGGAATCTCAATGAGCAGTTCTTC
TRBJ1-1,TRBV7-2,-,TRBD1,16,CASSLVTGQGQTEAFF,TGTGCCAGCAGCTTAGTGACGGGACAGGGTCAGACTGAAGCTTTCTTT
TRBJ2-1,TRBV7-2,-,-,15,CASSLVASSYNEQFF,TGTGCCAGCAGCTTAGTCGCCAGTTCCTACAATGAGCAGTTCTTC
TRBJ2-3,TRBV24-1,-,TRBD2,19,CATSDARPTSGGGPDTQYF,TGTGCCACCAGTGATGCTCGACCGACTAGCGGGGGGGGGCCAGATACGCAGTATTTT
TRBJ2-2,TRBV24-1,-,-,13,CASASGVPGELFF,TGTGCCTCCGCGTCGGGGGTTCCCGGGGAGCTGTTTTTT
TRBJ1-6,TRBV6-4,few,TRBD1,13,CASSQGENSPLHF,TGTGCCAGCAGTCAGGGGGAGAATTCACCCCTCCACTTT
TRBJ1-1,TRBV5-1,-,-,19,CASSFDLGTTSTVNTEAFF,TGCGCCAGCAGCTTTGATTTGGGTACTACCTCGACAGTGAACACTGAAGCTTTCTTT
TRBJ2-1,TRBV7-2,-,-,18,CASSLLGLADSSYNEQFF,TGTGCCAGCAGCTTATTAGGGCTGGCGGACAGCTCCTACAATGAGCAGTTCTTC
TRBJ1-6,TRBV9,-,TRBD1,17,CASSPRDRSSYNSPLHF,TGTGCCAGCAGCCCCAGGGACAGAAGCTCCTATAATTCACCCCTCCACTTT
TRBJ2-7,TRBV5-1,-,-,10,CASTDSEQYF,TGCGCCAGCACCGACAGCGAGCAGTACTTC
TRBJ1-1,TRBV5-1,-,-,12,CASSHLNTEAFF,TGCGCCAGCAGTCATCTGAACACTGAAGCTTTCTTT
TRBJ2-3,TRBV28,-,-,13,CASSFGSTDTQYF,TGTGCCAGCAGTTTCGGGAGCACAGATACGCAGTATTTT
TRBJ1-5,TRBV28,-,-,11,CASTNTRPQHF,TGTGCCAGCACCAACACCAGGCCCCAGCATTTT